The clone carrying this T cell receptor beta chain was recorded only once. The target antigen is unknown. This record comes from a study of T cell repertoires in ileal Crohn's disease. The repertoire was sequenced with immunoSEQ multiplex PCR; TCRdb's copy has only in-frame clones and lacks some. Of several thousand clones in the sample, about 70% were seen once. In germline, CDR1 is MNHEY, CDR2 SMNVEV (reference sequence). This CDR3 has 13 residues. V lost 2 bases and J lost 0, with 5 bases in between. Points from the study as a whole: Sorted CD8 T cells held more high-frequency clones than CD4.

This clonotype originated in an adult with Crohn's disease. The chain is built from TRBV27 and TRBJ2-7; unclear D gene. The sequencing sample was made of ileal tissue. The CDR3 is CASSLANSYEQYF. In DNA form, the CDR3 reads TGTGCCAGCAGTTTAGCGAACTCCTACGAGCAGTACTTC.